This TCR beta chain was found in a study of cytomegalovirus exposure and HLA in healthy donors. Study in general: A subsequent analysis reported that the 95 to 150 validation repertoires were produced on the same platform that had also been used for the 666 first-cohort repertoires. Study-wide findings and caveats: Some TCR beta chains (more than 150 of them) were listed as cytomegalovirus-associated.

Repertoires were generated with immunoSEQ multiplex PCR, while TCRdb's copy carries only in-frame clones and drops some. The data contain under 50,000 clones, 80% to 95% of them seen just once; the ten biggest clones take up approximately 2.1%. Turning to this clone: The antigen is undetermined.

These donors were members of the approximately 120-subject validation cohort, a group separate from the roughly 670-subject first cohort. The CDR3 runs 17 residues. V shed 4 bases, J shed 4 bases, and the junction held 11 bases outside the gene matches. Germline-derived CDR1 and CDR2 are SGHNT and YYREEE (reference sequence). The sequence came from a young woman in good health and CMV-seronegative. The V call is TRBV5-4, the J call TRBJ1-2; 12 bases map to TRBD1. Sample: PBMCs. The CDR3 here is CASSQDPGQGALYGYTF. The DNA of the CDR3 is TGTGCCAGCAGCCAAGACCCGGGACAGGGGGCTCTCTATGGCTACACCTTC.